This record covers a single T cell receptor beta chain. The protocol was immunoSEQ multiplex PCR, while the TCRdb copy is restricted to in-frame clones and leaves out a portion. The repertoire consists of 350,000 to 450,000 clones, with over 75% occurring once and the leading ten covering just under 6.5%. This entry belongs to a study of control samples from healthy donors and cancer patients. The germline V gene encodes CDR1 MNHNS and CDR2 SASEGT. The V end was cut by 1 base, the J end by 11 bases, with 9 bases between. The CDR3 extends over 12 amino acids. The chain employs TRBV6-1 and TRBJ2-1, with D unresolved. The TCR was taken from a middle-aged man with head and neck cancer. Sequences were obtained from PBMCs. The CDR3 region has the DNA TGTGCCAGCAGTGAAGAACGGCAAAAGCAGTTCTTC. Translated, it gives CASSEERQKQFF.